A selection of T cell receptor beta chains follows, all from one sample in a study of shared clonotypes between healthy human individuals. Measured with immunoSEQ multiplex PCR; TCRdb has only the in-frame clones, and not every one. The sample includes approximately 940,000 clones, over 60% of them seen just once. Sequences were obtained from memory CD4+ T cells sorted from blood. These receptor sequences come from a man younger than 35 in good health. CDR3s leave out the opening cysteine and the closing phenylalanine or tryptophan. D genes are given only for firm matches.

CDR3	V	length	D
ASSEGPGAKYEQY	TRBV6-4	13	-
ASSAGLAPYEQY	TRBV10-1	12	TRBD2
ASSSRQNRSPLH	TRBV27	12	-
ASSPPSDRRDNEQF	TRBV7-9	14	-
SIRENSNQPQH	TRBV29-1	11	-
ASRRDRNTEAF	TRBV7-8	11	-
AWSPPGWDYEQY	TRBV30	12	-
ASSVGGTGLANYNEQF	TRBV9	16	TRBD2
ASSIDRGQSPLH	TRBV5-4	12	TRBD1
ASSEGTSTDTQY	TRBV6-4	12	-
ASSPSRPFNQPQH	TRBV6-1	13	-
SATRQGSEQY	TRBV29-1	10	TRBD1
ATSRVAGGRETQY	TRBV15	13	TRBD2
ASSEYRNTGELF	TRBV6-5	12	-
ASSPYQAALTEAF	TRBV7-9	13	-
ASSQNLGMQETQY	TRBV4-3	13	-
ASSLPKGDTQY	TRBV5-4	11	-
ASSDGVAKNIQY	TRBV2	12	-
ASRLWVSGANVLT	TRBV11-2	13	-
ASSSLTSGRIGEQY	TRBV11-2	14	TRBD2
ASSPGAQNIQY	TRBV18	11	-
ASSIRTALTRPYNEQF	TRBV11-2	16	-
ATARDFNEKLF	TRBV2	11	-
ASSPGLFNEQF	TRBV11-2	11	-
AWSGASTDTQY	TRBV30	11	-
ASSSLKFLGDPEEQF	TRBV7-6	15	-
ASSARQYTGNTIY	TRBV6-1	13	-
ASSQRGAYT	TRBV14	9	-
ASTEGQGRTGELF	TRBV5-1	13	TRBD1
ASSLTGGAVEKLF	TRBV28	13	-
ASSASGGEGAF	TRBV6-6	11	TRBD1
ASSQEIPGQRV	TRBV4-3	11	TRBD1
AISSNLGQGGHT	TRBV10-3	12	TRBD1
ASSLAAGGTEAF	TRBV5-1	12	-
ASSIGDRSTDTQY	TRBV19	13	TRBD1
ASSLSNNSPLH	TRBV7-9	11	-